This record looks at one T cell receptor (beta chain) sequence and its context. Its antigen has not been determined. The record has no base qualities; no much larger clone is one base away. Libraries came from the immunoSEQ multiplex PCR assay. For most patients, genomic DNA was isolated with the Qiagen DNeasy Blood and Tissue Kit and sent frozen to Adaptive Biotechnologies for TCR sequencing. For most patients, genomic DNA was subjected to high-throughput TCR-beta CDR3 sequencing by Adaptive Biotechnologies. Turning to the authors' computational methods: Adaptive's ImmunoSEQ software was the source of the TCR sequencing data for 15 to 20 patients, while a few other patients were processed with MiXCR and VDJtools. CD4 versus CD8 sorting errors were corrected by removing sequences found in both subsets at a frequency ratio below 5:1. Because the origin of CDR3 nucleotide sequences shared between donor and recipient could not be assigned, those sequences were removed. To count as alloreactive, a clone needed at least 2-fold expansion over unstimulated cells and a minimum CFSE-low frequency of 0.002% (template counts) or 0.001% (read counts). Clones were considered mappable if detected in sequenced pre-transplant spleen, lymph node, or MLR CFSE-low populations of the donor or recipient. The cumulative frequency of alloreactive clones was calculated as a percentage of all sequences, weighted by copy number. The clones in this table, taken by TCRdb from immuneACCESS, are in-frame only. Not every clone is retained; where verified, under half of the shortfall comes from an unresolved V gene, and the cause of the rest is unknown. The DNA gave D and trimming, while V, J and clone size come from that table. In this sample the table shows fewer than 55,000 clones, approximately 95% of which occur a single time. Of the sample, around 0.25% falls within the top ten clones.

What the time point label conveys for this sample: cells obtained before transplantation from donor or recipient. CD3+CD4+ and CD3+CD8+ populations were FACS-sorted from unstimulated pre-transplant donor and recipient cells taken from spleen or lymph nodes. The data stem from a study of graft-versus-host responses after intestinal transplantation listed by TCRdb under 2021. With regard to the full study: Recipients received multivisceral, liver-intestinal, or isolated intestinal transplants. Rather than being sequenced by the commercial service, samples from three later patients were sequenced in-house on an Illumina MiSeq and processed with MiXCR. Donor T cell macrochimerism was defined as a peak of at least 4% donor T cells among recipient peripheral blood mononuclear cells. After intestinal transplantation, graft-versus-host and host-versus-graft alloreactive T cell clones in the graft, circulation and bone marrow were tracked using bulk TCR-beta CDR3 sequencing. Alloreactive clones were identified by sequencing pre-transplant mixed lymphocyte reaction products and comparing them with unstimulated pre-transplant donor and recipient T cells. Every recipient was given anti-thymocyte globulin induction, followed by about three years of maintenance tacrolimus and steroids. The cohort enrolled about 23 intestinal transplant recipients, one of whom was a retransplant, and a few patients without pretransplant specimens were excluded. Summary of the overall study and its limitations: Early after transplant, declines in HvG clones were associated with peak levels of circulating GvH clones. GvH clones turned up in recipient bone marrow, with some appearing earlier in ileal mucosa or blood, a pattern consistent with an intestinal mucosal origin. Patients with donor T cell macrochimerism had high GvH to HvG T cell clonal ratios in their allografts. The relatively low number and heterogeneity of intestinal transplant patients limited the conclusions.

The sample consisted of unstimulated CD8+ T cells sorted from spleen or lymph node cells, taken before transplant. The receptor comes from a human donor who was the organ donor for an intestinal transplant.

At the DNA level, the sequence is TGTGCCAGCAGCGGCTCTGGAAACACCATATATTTT. Its protein is CASSGSGNTIYF. Recombination linked TRBV9 to TRBJ1-3, with an unclear D gene assignment. The CDR3 runs 12 amino acids, cysteine and phenylalanine included. Just CDR3 DNA is preserved here, 36 bases in frame from base 1. From a lookup of the germline V gene, CDR1 and CDR2 are SGDLS and YYNGEE. The trim is 3 bases for V and 0 bases for J, with a gap of 1 base between the germline ends.